The 9 T cell receptor beta chains given below trace back to one sample, sequenced in a study of OX40 agonist ivuxolimab in advanced cancers. Libraries were prepared by immunoSEQ multiplex PCR; TCRdb keeps only in-frame clonotypes and omits some of them. Among around 60,000 clones listed, approximately 82% were seen once. The sequences come from CD4+ or CD8+ T cells sorted from blood, collected in a trial of the OX40 agonist ivuxolimab. The receptors were gathered from an adult with an advanced solid tumor such as melanoma, head and neck, liver or kidney cancer.

V and J are TRBV5-4 and TRBJ1-6, with 8 bases matching TRBD1. The CDR3 length is 15 residues. V gave up 0 bases and J gave up 13 bases; unmatched junction bases: 9. The germline gives CDR1 SGHNT, CDR2 YYREEE (reference sequence). The CDR3 coding sequence is TGTGCCAGCAGCTTGGAGGACAGGGTGCCCGGCCCCCTCCACTTT. It is translated as CASSLEDRVPGPLHF.

Ten or more counts support this clone. The CDR3 protein is CASRITPGQDYGYTF. CDR3 coding DNA: TGTGCCAGCAGGATTACCCCGGGACAGGACTATGGCTACACCTTC. V and J are TRBV6-5 and TRBJ1-2; 8 positions agree with TRBD1. J gave up 3 bases and V 6 bases, and 9 bases lay outside the gene matches. Germline V gene sequence: CDR1 MNHEY, CDR2 SVGAGI. The CDR3 consists of 15 residues.

This sequence joins TRBV27 and TRBJ1-2, with 10 bases identical to TRBD1. The CDR3 runs 17 residues. The germline CDR1 and CDR2 sequences are MNHEY and SMNVEV (reference sequence). Trimming took 3 bases from V and 5 from J; bases not matched to a gene: 12. The CDR3 spells CASSLVRDRGRVYGYTF. DNA of the CDR3: TGTGCCAGCAGTTTGGTGCGGGACAGGGGCAGGGTTTATGGCTACACCTTC.

This chain connects TRBV9 to TRBJ1-2, with TRBD1 identical over 7 bases. The CDR3 has 17 residues. The V and J ends lost 3 bases and 5 bases, in that order; junction bases with no gene match: 16. The germline V gene has CDR1 SGDLS and CDR2 YYNGEE. The CDR3: CASSDSPFTGTAYGYTF. In DNA, the CDR3 is TGTGCCAGCAGCGATTCCCCTTTTACAGGGACAGCGTATGGCTACACCTTC. Based on the CDR3 plus reference TRBV9 and TRBJ1-2, the full variable domain is DSGVTQTPKHLITATGQRVTLRCSPRSGDLSVYWYQQSLDQGLQFLIQYYNGEERAKGNILERFSAQQFPDLHSELNLSSLELGDSALYFCASSDSPFTGTAYGYTFGSGTRLTVV.

The rearrangement joins TRBV5-1 to TRBJ1-2; 7 nucleotides match TRBD1. CDR3 length: 13 residues. The germline gives CDR1 SGHRS, CDR2 YFSETQ. J gave up 6 bases and V 5 bases, and 7 bases lay outside the gene matches. The DNA of the CDR3 is TGCGCCAGCAGGGAAAGAGGGGGCCATGGCTACACCTTC. This encodes CASRERGGHGYTF.

In nucleotides, the CDR3 is TGTGCCAGCAGCCCAGGGACAGGGGCCTCCGGAAACACCATATATTTT. Protein: CASSPGTGASGNTIYF. This chain joins TRBV5-4 and TRBJ1-3; 10 bases are shared with TRBD1. The V gene end was trimmed by 4 bases and the J gene end by 4 bases; junction bases not matched to a gene: 8. CDR1 and CDR2 from the germline V gene are SGHNT and YYREEE (reference sequence). The CDR3 spans 16 residues.

V gene TRBV28 combines with J gene TRBJ1-6, with TRBD1 matching 12 bases. The germline gives CDR1 MDHEN, CDR2 SYDVKM. This CDR3 spans 19 amino acids. The V segment lost 4 bases and the J segment 1 base; nucleotides outside the gene matches: 8. The CDR3 coding sequence is TGTGCCAGCAGTTCACCGGGACAGGGGGCGAGTTCCTATAATTCACCCCTCCACTTT. It codes for CASSSPGQGASSYNSPLHF. Full variable domain (missing parts from reference TRBV28 and TRBJ1-6): DVKVTQSSRYLVKRTGEKVFLECVQDMDHENMFWYRQDPGLGLRLIYFSYDVKMKEKGDIPEGYSVSREKKERFSLILESASTNQTSMYLCASSSPGQGASSYNSPLHFGNGTRLTVT.

The rearrangement joins TRBV4-2 to TRBJ1-2, with a possible D match to TRBD1 (6 bases). The CDR3 contains 16 residues. The V gene lost 0 bases and the J gene lost 6 bases, with 17 bases spanning the gap. Germline-derived CDR1 and CDR2 are LGHNA and YNFKEQ. For the CDR3, the DNA is TGTGCCAGCAGCCAAGATTTAACAGGGCGAGGGCATGGCTACACCTTC. This encodes CASSQDLTGRGHGYTF.

This chain uses TRBV7-9 with TRBJ2-7; 9 bases are a match to TRBD2. V shed 3 bases, J shed 2 bases, and the junction held 11 bases outside the gene matches. The CDR3 totals 17 residues. CDR1 is SEHNR, CDR2 FQNEAQ, per germline (reference sequence). DNA of the CDR3: TGTGCCAGCAGCTTGGCCCCTTGGGCGGGGGGGGCCTACGAGCAGTACTTC. Protein product: CASSLAPWAGGAYEQYF.